Sequencing of this TCR beta chain was carried out in a study of blood T cell repertoires in COVID-19. Study-wide context: Sources were T cells, B-cell-depleted T cells, or PBMCs; the material itself was cDNA or gDNA.

There are 13 residues in the CDR3. V lost 4 bases to trimming and J lost 4 bases, with 9 bases between them. Germline V CDR1 and CDR2: SGHTS, YDEGEE. Authors' methods: Reference gene primer amplification gave nucleated cell count estimates. The assay was immunoSEQ multiplex PCR, and TCRdb's table has in-frame clones only and misses some. That table supplies the V and J calls and clone size; D and trimming were determined from the DNA. The sample holds over 150,000 clones; around nine tenths are singletons and the top ten take 10% to 13%. The rearrangement uses TRBV5-8 and TRBJ2-1, with D perhaps TRBD1 (6 bases). The TCR comes from an older woman with COVID-19, enrolled during active disease. Material: peripheral blood. The CDR3 protein is CASSATGYNEQFF. The CDR3 DNA follows: TGTGCCAGCAGCGCGACAGGTTACAATGAGCAGTTCTTC.